Below, one TCR beta chain is given with its context. Its antigen is currently unknown. These data belong to a study of post-analysis software for immune sequencing data. Turning to the study itself: Relapsing-remitting, secondary progressive and progressive-relapsing courses of multiple sclerosis were included.

Unique molecular identifiers featured in each of the TCR beta cDNA libraries. From roughly 1 to 10 million T cells, hundreds of thousands of cDNA molecules were obtained. TCRdb reanalysed the PCR reads using MiXCR and keeps one entry per CDR3 protein. The data contain about 540,000 distinct CDR3 sequences, about a third of them seen just once; the ten biggest clones take up 4.5% to 7.5%. General study points: Pronounced co-clustering by F measure was evident among identically batched samples. Patients used about 5 TRBV segments, including TRBV5-6, TRBV5-1 and TRBV20-1, more often than controls. For normalized Chao1 diversity, multiple sclerosis patients scored significantly lower than controls did.

CDR3 length: 14 residues. Trimming shortened V by 1 base and J by 7 bases, and 14 bases separated the two germline ends. The germline V gene has CDR1 SGHAT and CDR2 FQNNGV. The specimen sequenced was blood. The TCR originated in a girl aged 2-17 years with multiple sclerosis. The chain joins TRBV11-2 to TRBJ2-7; the D call may be TRBD1 or TRBD2 (6 bases each). CDR3 nucleotides: TGTGCCAGCAGCTTAGTGTGGGGGGCGGGTGAGCAGTACTTC. Amino acid sequence: CASSLVWGAGEQYF.